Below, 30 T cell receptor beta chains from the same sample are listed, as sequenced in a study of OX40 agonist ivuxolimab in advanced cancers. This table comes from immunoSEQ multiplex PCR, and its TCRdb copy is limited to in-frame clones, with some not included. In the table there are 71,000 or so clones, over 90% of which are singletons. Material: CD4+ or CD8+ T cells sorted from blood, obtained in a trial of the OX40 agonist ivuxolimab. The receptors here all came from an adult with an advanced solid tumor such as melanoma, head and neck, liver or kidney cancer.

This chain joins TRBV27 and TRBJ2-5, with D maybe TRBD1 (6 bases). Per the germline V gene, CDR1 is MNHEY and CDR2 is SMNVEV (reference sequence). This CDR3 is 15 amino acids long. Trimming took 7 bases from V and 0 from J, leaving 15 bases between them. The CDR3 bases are TGTGCCAGCAAGTTCATATGGACAGACCAAGAGACCCAGTACTTC. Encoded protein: CASKFIWTDQETQYF.

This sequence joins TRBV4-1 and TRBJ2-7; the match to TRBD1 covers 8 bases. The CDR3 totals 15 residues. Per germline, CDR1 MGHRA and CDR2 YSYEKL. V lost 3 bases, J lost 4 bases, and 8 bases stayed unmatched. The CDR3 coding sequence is TGCGCCAGCAGCCACCGAGGACAGGGTACGTACGAGCAGTACTTC. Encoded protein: CASSHRGQGTYEQYF.

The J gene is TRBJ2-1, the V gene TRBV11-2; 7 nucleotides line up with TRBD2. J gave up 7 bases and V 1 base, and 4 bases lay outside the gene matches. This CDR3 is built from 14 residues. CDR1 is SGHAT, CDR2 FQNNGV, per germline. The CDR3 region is CASSLGGLGNEQFF. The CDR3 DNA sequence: TGTGCCAGCAGCTTAGGAGGACTAGGGAATGAGCAGTTCTTC. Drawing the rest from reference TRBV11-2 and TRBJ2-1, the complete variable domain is EAGVAQSPRYKIIEKRQSVAFWCNPISGHATLYWYQQILGQGPKLLIQFQNNGVVDDSQLPKDRFSAERLKGVDSTLKIQPAKLEDSAVYLCASSLGGLGNEQFFGPGTRLTVL.

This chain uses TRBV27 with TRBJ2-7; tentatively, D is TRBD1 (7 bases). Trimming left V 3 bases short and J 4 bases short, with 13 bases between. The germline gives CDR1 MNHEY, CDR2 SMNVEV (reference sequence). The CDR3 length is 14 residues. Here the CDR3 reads CASSLGGTAYEQYF. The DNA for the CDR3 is TGTGCCAGCAGTTTGGGCGGGACAGCTTACGAGCAGTACTTC.

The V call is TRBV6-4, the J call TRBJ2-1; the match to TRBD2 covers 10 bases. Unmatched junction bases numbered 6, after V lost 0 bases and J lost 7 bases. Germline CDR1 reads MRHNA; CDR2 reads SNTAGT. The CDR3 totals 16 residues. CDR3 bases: TGTGCCAGCAGTGACTCGGGGCTAGCGGGAGAGAATGAGCAGTTCTTC. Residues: CASSDSGLAGENEQFF.

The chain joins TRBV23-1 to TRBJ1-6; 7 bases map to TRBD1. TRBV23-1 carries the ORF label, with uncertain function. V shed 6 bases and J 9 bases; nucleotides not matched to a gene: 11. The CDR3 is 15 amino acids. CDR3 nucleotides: TGCGCCAGCAGCTTCTATAGGGGGCTGTGTTCACCCCTCCACTTT. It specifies CASSFYRGLCSPLHF.

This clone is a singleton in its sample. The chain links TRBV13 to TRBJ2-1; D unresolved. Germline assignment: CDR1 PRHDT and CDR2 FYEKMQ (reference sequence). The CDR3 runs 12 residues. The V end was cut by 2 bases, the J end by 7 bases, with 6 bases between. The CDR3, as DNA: TGTGCCAGCAGCTTAAGTTCAAATGAGCAGTTCTTC. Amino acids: CASSLSSNEQFF.

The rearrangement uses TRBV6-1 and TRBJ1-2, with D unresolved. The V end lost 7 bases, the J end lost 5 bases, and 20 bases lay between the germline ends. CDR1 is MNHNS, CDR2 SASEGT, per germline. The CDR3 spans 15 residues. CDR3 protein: CASIRPETTIYGYTF. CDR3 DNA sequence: TGTGCCAGCATTCGACCCGAAACGACTATTTATGGCTACACCTTC.

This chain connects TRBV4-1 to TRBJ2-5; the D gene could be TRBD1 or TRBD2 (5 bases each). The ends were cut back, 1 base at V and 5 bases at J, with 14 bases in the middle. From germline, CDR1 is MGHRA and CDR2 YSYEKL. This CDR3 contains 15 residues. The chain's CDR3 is CASSQGDAQGETQYF. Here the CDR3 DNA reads TGCGCCAGCAGCCAAGGGGACGCCCAGGGCGAGACCCAGTACTTC.

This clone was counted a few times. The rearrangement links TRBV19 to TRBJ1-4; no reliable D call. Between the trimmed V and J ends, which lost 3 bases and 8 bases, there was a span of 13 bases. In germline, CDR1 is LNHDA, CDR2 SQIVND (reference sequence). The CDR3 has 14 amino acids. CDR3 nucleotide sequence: TGTGCCAGTAGTATGTCGGCTTGGCGCGAAAAACTGTTTTTT. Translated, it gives CASSMSAWREKLFF.

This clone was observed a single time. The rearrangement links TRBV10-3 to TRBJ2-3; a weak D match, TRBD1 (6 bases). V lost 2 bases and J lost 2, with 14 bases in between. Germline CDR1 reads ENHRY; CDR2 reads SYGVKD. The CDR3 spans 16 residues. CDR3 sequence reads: CAISETTTGFTDTQYF. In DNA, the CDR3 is TGTGCCATCAGTGAGACGACCACAGGGTTCACAGATACGCAGTATTTT.

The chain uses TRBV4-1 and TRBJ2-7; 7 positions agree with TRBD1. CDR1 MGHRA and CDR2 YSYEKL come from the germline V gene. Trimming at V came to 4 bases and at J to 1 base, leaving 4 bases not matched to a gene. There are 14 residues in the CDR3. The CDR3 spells CASSPRTGSYEQYF. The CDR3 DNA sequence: TGCGCCAGCAGCCCACGGACAGGATCCTACGAGCAGTACTTC.

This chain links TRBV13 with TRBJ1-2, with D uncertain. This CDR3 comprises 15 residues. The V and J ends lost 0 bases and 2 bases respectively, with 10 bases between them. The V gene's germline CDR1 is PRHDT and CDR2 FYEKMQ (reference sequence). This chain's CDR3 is CASSLGGQFNYGYTF. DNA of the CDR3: TGTGCCAGCAGCTTAGGAGGGCAGTTCAACTATGGCTACACCTTC.

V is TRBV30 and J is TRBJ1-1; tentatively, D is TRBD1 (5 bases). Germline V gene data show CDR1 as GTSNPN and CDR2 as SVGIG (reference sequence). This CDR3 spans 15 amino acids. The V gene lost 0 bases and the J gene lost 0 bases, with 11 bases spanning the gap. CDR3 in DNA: TGTGCCTGGAGTGTGGGGCAGGGAGTGAACACTGAAGCTTTCTTT. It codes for CAWSVGQGVNTEAFF.

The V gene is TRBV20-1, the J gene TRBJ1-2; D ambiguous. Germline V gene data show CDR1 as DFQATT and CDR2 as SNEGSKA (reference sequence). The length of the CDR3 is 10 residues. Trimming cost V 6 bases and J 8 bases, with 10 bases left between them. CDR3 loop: CSAEWGGYTF. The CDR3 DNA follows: TGCAGTGCCGAGTGGGGAGGCTACACCTTC.

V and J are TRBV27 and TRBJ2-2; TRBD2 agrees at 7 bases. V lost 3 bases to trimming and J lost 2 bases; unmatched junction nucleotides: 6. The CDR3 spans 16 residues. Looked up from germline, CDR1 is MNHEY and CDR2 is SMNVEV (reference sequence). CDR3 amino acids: CASSFIGGTNTGELFF. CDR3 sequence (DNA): TGTGCCAGCAGTTTTATCGGGGGGACCAACACCGGGGAGCTGTTTTTT.

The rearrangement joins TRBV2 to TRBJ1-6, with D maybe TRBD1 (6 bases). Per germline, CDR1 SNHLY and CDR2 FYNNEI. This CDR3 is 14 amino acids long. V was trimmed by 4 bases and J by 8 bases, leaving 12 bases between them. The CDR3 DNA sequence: TGTGCCAGCAGTGGGAGGGGGGGAGATTCACCCCTCCACTTT. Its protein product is CASSGRGGDSPLHF.

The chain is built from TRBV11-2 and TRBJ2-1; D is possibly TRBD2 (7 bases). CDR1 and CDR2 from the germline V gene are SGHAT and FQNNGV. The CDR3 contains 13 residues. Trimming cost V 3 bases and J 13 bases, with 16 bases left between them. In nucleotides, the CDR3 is TGTGCCAGCAGCTTGGGGGGGCTAGCGCCCCAGTTCTTC. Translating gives CASSLGGLAPQFF.

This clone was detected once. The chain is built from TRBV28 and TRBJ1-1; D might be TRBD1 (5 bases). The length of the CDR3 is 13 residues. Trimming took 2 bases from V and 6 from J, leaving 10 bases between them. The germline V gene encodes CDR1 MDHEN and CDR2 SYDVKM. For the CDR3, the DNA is TGTGCCAGCAGTTTAGGGGGACGCGCTGAAGCTTTCTTT. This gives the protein CASSLGGRAEAFF.

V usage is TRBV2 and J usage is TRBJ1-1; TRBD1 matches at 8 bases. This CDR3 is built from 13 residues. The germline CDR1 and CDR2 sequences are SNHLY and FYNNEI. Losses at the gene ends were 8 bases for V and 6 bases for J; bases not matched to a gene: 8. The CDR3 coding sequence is TGTGCCAGCTTGGGACAGGATTACGCTGAAGCTTTCTTT. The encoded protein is CASLGQDYAEAFF. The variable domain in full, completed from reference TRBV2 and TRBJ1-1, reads EPEVTQTPSHQVTQMGQEVILRCVPISNHLYFYWYRQILGQKVEFLVSFYNNEISEKSEIFDDQFSVERPDGSNFTLKIRSTKLEDSAMYFCASLGQDYAEAFFGQGTRLTVV.

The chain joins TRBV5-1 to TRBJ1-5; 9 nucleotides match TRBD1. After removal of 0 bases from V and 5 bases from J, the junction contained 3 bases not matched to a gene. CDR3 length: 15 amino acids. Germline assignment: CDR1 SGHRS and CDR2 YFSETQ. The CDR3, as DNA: TGCGCCAGCAGCTTGGGGGGGACAGGGTATCAGCCCCAGCATTTT. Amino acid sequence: CASSLGGTGYQPQHF.

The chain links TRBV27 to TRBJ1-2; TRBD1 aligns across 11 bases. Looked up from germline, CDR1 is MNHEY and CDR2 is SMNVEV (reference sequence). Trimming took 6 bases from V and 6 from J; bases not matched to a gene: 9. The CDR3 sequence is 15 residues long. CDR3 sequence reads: CASSPGTGGGDGYTF. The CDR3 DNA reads TGTGCCAGCAGCCCAGGGACAGGGGGTGGAGATGGCTACACCTTC.

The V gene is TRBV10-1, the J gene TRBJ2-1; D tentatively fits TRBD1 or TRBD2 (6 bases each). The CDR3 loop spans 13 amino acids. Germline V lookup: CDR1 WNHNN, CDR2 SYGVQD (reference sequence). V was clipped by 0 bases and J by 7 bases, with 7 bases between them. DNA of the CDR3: TGCGCCAGCAGTGAGTCAGGGGGGAATGAGCAGTTCTTC. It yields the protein CASSESGGNEQFF.

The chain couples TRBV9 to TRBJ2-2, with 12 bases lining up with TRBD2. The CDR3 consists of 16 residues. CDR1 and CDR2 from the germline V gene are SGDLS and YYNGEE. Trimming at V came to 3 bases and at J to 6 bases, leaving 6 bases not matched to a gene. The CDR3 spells CASSGASGGAAGELFF. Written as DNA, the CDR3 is TGTGCCAGCAGCGGCGCTAGCGGGGGGGCCGCCGGGGAGCTGTTTTTT.

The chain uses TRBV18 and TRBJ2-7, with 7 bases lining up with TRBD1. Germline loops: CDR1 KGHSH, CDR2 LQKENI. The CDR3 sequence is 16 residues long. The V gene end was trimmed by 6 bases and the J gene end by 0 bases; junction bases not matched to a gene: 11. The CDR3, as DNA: TGTGCCAGCTCGCAGGCCGGGACAGAAGCCTCCTACGAGCAGTACTTC. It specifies CASSQAGTEASYEQYF.

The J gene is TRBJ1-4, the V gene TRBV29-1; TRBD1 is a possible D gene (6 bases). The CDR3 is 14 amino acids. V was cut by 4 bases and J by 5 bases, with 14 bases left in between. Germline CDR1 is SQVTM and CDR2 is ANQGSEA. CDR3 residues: CSVGHRVENEKLFF. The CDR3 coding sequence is TGCAGCGTTGGACACAGGGTCGAGAATGAAAAACTGTTTTTT.

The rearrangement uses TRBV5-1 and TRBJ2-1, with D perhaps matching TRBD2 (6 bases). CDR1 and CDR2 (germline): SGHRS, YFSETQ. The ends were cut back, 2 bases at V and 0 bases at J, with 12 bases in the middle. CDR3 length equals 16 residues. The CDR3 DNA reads TGCGCCAGCAGCTTAACCGGGGGAAGCTCCTACAATGAGCAGTTCTTC. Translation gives CASSLTGGSSYNEQFF.

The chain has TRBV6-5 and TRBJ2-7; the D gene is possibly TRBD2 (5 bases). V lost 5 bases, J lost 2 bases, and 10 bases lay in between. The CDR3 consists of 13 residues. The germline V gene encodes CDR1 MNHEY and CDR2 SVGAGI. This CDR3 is CASSVGGPYEQYF. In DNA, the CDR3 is TGTGCCAGCAGTGTCGGAGGCCCCTACGAGCAGTACTTC.

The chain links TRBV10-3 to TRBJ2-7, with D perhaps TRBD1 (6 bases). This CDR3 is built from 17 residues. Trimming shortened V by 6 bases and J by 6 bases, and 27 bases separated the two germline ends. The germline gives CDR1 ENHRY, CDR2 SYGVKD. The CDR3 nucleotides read TGTGCCATCAGCCGGGACACCGAGTCCCCTTTTTGGACCGAGCAGTACTTC. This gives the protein CAISRDTESPFWTEQYF.

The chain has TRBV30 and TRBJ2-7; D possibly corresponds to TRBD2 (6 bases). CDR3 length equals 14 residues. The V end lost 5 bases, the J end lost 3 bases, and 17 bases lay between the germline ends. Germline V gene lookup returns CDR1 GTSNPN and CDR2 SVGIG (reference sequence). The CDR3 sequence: CAWLRGPLNYEQYF. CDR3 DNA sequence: TGTGCCTGGTTGCGGGGCCCACTCAACTACGAGCAGTACTTC.